This TCR beta chain came from a study of blood T cell repertoires in COVID-19. Germline lookup yields CDR1 SGHTA and CDR2 FQGNSA. The CDR3 totals 16 residues. V lost 6 bases, J lost 6 bases, and 11 bases stayed unmatched. Clones were read by immunoSEQ multiplex PCR, and TCRdb kept only the in-frame ones, dropping some. The sample consists of roughly 200,000 clones, almost 90% of them appearing once. This clonotype was sampled from a man younger than 30 with active or convalescent COVID-19. This chain links TRBV7-2 with TRBJ1-6, with 7 nucleotides matching TRBD1. Sequencing was done on a sample of peripheral blood. DNA of the CDR3: TGTGCCAGCAGTTCACCATCGGCAGGGGGTAATTCACCCCTCCACTTT. It codes for CASSSPSAGGNSPLHF. The entire variable domain, with the rest obtained from reference TRBV7-2 and TRBJ1-6, is as follows: GAGVSQSPSNKVTEKGKDVELRCDPISGHTALYWYRQSLGQGLEFLIYFQGNSAPDKSGLPSDRFSAERTGGSVSTLTIQRTQQEDSAVYLCASSSPSAGGNSPLHFGNGTRLTVT.